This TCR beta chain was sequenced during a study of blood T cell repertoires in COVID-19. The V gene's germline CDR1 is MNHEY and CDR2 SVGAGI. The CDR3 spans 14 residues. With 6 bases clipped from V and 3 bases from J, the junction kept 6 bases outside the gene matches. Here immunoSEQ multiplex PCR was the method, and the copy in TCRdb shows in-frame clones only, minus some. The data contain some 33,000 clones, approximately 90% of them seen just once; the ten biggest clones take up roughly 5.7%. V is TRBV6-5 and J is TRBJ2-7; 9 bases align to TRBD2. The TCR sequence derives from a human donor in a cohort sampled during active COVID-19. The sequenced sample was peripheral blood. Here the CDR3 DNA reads TGTGCCAGCAGCCCCGCGGGGGGGAGCTACGAGCAGTACGTC. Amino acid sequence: CASSPAGGSYEQYV.